The next 16 T cell receptor beta chains were all read from a single sample in a study of CD8 T cells in Susac syndrome. After extraction with the RNeasy kit, roughly 0.45 to 1 ug of the RNA was reverse transcribed using random hexamers. MiXCR, applied by TCRdb to the immunoSEQ multiplex PCR reads, yields one record per CDR3 protein. The sample comprises 150,000 to 160,000 distinct CDR3 sequences, about 95% of which are singletons, and 0.15% rests with the top ten. The sample taken for sequencing was CD8+ T cells from PBMCs. The receptors here all came from a human donor with multiple sclerosis.

This clonotype has a single count. This rearrangement joins TRBV7-9 to TRBJ2-7, with 7 nucleotides matching TRBD2. Germline V lookup: CDR1 SEHNR, CDR2 FQNEAQ (reference sequence). The V and J ends lost 5 bases and 4 bases, in that order; junction bases with no gene match: 8. The length of the CDR3 is 14 residues. The CDR3 DNA reads TGTGCCAGCAGCCCCGGCAGCGGGGCTTACGAGCAGTACGTC. This sequence encodes CASSPGSGAYEQYV.

J is TRBJ1-2 and V is TRBV29-1, with a possible D match to TRBD1 (6 bases). V lost 3 bases and J 4 bases, leaving 12 bases between the germline ends. Germline V CDR1 and CDR2: SQVTM, ANQGSEA. This CDR3 contains 13 residues. This CDR3 reads CSVEPGEAYGYTF. CDR3 nucleotides: TGCAGCGTTGAGCCAGGGGAGGCCTATGGCTACACCTTC.

The V and J genes are TRBV20-1 and TRBJ1-5; D uncertain. The length of the CDR3 is 15 residues. V gave up 0 bases and J gave up 3 bases, with 12 bases separating them. Germline CDR1 and CDR2: DFQATT and SNEGSKA (reference sequence). CDR3 residues: CSARDEGSPNQPQHF. The CDR3 nucleotides are TGCAGTGCTAGAGATGAAGGGTCCCCCAATCAGCCCCAGCATTTT.

V is TRBV12-3 or TRBV12-4 and J is TRBJ2-5; 8 bases fit TRBD1. The CDR3 loop spans 15 amino acids. V gave up 2 bases and J gave up 3 bases; unmatched junction bases: 5. The CDR3 coding sequence is TGTGCCAGCAGTTTACCGACAGGGGTCGAAGAGACCCAGTACTTC. Amino acid sequence: CASSLPTGVEETQYF.

The V call is TRBV11-2, the J call TRBJ2-1, with TRBD2 identical over 9 bases. The CDR3 consists of 14 residues. V gave up 4 bases and J gave up 9 bases; unmatched junction bases: 7. The germline V gene encodes CDR1 SGHAT and CDR2 FQNNGV. In nucleotides, the CDR3 is TGTGCCAGCAGCTCGGCGGGGGGGCAGCGTGAGCAGTTCTTC. Translated: CASSSAGGQREQFF.

This chain connects TRBV12-3 or TRBV12-4 to TRBJ1-6; no reliable D call. This CDR3 has 12 amino acids. Trimming removed 8 bases from V and 10 bases from J, with 12 bases in between. The CDR3, as DNA: TGTGCCAGCCAACACGGTGGGTCACCCCTCCACTTT. This sequence encodes CASQHGGSPLHF.

This chain links TRBV29-1 with TRBJ2-7; TRBD1 aligns across 10 bases. CDR1 SQVTM and CDR2 ANQGSEA come from the germline V gene. The length of the CDR3 is 13 residues. V was pared by 7 bases and J by 6 bases, with 9 bases of the junction left unmatched. The CDR3 spells CSGGQGDSSEQYF. As DNA, the CDR3 is TGCAGCGGCGGACAGGGGGATTCAAGCGAGCAGTACTTC.

The chain has TRBV30 and TRBJ1-6; D perhaps matches TRBD1 (5 bases). The CDR3 totals 14 residues. Deletions cut 3 bases from V and 12 bases from J, with 18 bases between. CDR1 and CDR2 from the germline V gene are GTSNPN and SVGIG (reference sequence). CDR3 in amino acids: CAWSADDSSLPLHF. The CDR3 bases are TGTGCCTGGAGCGCTGATGACAGCAGTTTACCCCTCCACTTT.

J is TRBJ2-2 and V is TRBV30, with 9 positions matching TRBD2. Germline lookup yields CDR1 GTSNPN and CDR2 SVGIG (reference sequence). V shed 6 bases and J 0 bases; nucleotides not matched to a gene: 8. There are 16 residues in the CDR3. In DNA form, the CDR3 reads TGTGCCTGCACCGGGACTAGCAGATCGAACACCGGGGAGCTGTTTTTT. This translates into CACTGTSRSNTGELFF.

The V call is TRBV11-2, the J call TRBJ1-2, with unresolved D. Germline CDR1 SGHAT, CDR2 FQNNGV. Trimming took off 0 bases at V and 6 bases at J, with 14 bases between the two ends. This CDR3 region has 15 residues. In nucleotides, the CDR3 is TGTGCCAGCAGCTTAGAGGGCCGGTCGGTCGATGGCTACACCTTC. This gives the protein CASSLEGRSVDGYTF.

V is TRBV12-3 or TRBV12-4 and J is TRBJ1-5; unclear D gene. The ends were cut back, 8 bases at V and 3 bases at J, with 8 bases in the middle. The CDR3 loop spans 12 amino acids. CDR3 loop: CASGRNNQPQHF. The CDR3, as DNA: TGTGCCAGCGGGCGGAACAATCAGCCCCAGCATTTT.

The J gene is TRBJ2-3, the V gene TRBV5-1; D is possibly TRBD2 (6 bases). V shed 6 bases and J shed 4 bases, with 18 bases lying between them. This CDR3 contains 15 residues. Germline CDR1 is SGHRS and CDR2 is YFSETQ. The CDR3: CASTNRGTPPDTQYF. CDR3 nucleotide sequence: TGCGCCAGCACGAATCGGGGGACCCCTCCAGATACGCAGTATTTT.

The V and J genes are TRBV7-2 and TRBJ1-2, with D possibly matching TRBD1 (5 bases). This CDR3 has 14 residues. Germline V CDR1 and CDR2: SGHTA, FQGNSA. Trimming removed 0 bases from V and 4 bases from J, with 9 bases in between. Written as DNA, the CDR3 is TGTGCCAGCAGCTTAGCAGACAGTCCCTATGGCTACACCTTC. It yields the protein CASSLADSPYGYTF.

V and J are TRBV27 and TRBJ1-1; D is perhaps TRBD1 (5 bases). This CDR3 is 11 amino acids long. V was clipped by 10 bases and J by 11 bases, with 17 bases between them. Germline V gene data show CDR1 as MNHEY and CDR2 as SMNVEV (reference sequence). CDR3 sequence: CATPQDPGAFF. In DNA form, the CDR3 reads TGTGCCACCCCACAGGACCCGGGGGCTTTCTTT.

This chain uses TRBV6-1 with TRBJ1-2, with 11 bases aligning to TRBD1. This CDR3 comprises 16 residues. With 6 bases clipped from V and 6 bases from J, the junction kept 12 bases outside the gene matches. Germline assignment: CDR1 MNHNS and CDR2 SASEGT. The CDR3 sequence: CASRRYRDRGCHGYTF. The CDR3 coding sequence is TGTGCCAGCAGACGCTACCGGGACAGGGGGTGTCATGGCTACACCTTC.

The chain employs TRBV30 and TRBJ2-7; 8 bases align to TRBD1. The length of the CDR3 is 15 residues. The V gene end was trimmed by 0 bases and the J gene end by 4 bases; junction bases not matched to a gene: 8. The V gene's germline CDR1 is GTSNPN and CDR2 SVGIG (reference sequence). CDR3 bases: TGTGCCTGGAGTGTTGGACAGGGTTTAGGGTACGAGCAGTACTTC. Protein product: CAWSVGQGLGYEQYF.